What follows is one T cell receptor beta chain and its context. The CDR3 length is 13 residues. J lost 5 bases, V lost 10 bases, and 9 bases had no gene match. The use of a sample-barcoded 5' primer and a J-beta primer mix characterized a second PCR of 7 to 11 cycles. Every cDNA was tagged by a template-switch adaptor with 12 random nucleotides. TCRdb reprocessed the 5' RACE reads via MiXCR and lists one record per CDR3 protein. The table has 850,000 to 1,300,000 distinct CDR3 sequences, more than 35% seen once. These data come from a study of blood T cells in healthy people across ages. Source material: blood. The sequence was obtained from an older woman in good health. J is TRBJ1-1 and V is TRBV12-3 or TRBV12-4, with TRBD1 matching over 8 bases. CDR3 amino acids: CATKGQGKTEAFF. The CDR3 bases are TGTGCCACTAAAGGACAGGGTAAAACTGAAGCTTTCTTT.